Presented here are 31 T cell receptor beta chains from one specimen sequenced in a study of shared clonotypes between healthy human individuals. Data came from immunoSEQ multiplex PCR; TCRdb stores just in-frame clones and leaves some out. The sample has millions of clones, about 95% seen once. Naive CD8 populations comprised CD45RO-negative cells positively selected for CCR7, excluding terminally differentiated effector memory CD45RA+ cells. Source material: naive CD8+ T cells sorted from blood. The receptor source for this set is a man in his late teens or twenties in good health.

The V call is TRBV9, the J call TRBJ1-5, with D unclear. The V gene's germline CDR1 is SGDLS and CDR2 YYNGEE. The CDR3 spans 14 residues. V lost 0 bases, J lost 6 bases, and 10 bases lay in between. CDR3 in amino acids: CASSVDDWGQPQHF. DNA of the CDR3: TGTGCCAGCAGCGTAGACGACTGGGGTCAGCCCCAGCATTTT.

Regarding this clone: Germline is not matched at one junction end, which may reflect a read error. The V gene is TRBV5-6, the J gene TRBJ2-3; 15 bases match TRBD2. Germline V lookup: CDR1 SGHDT, CDR2 YYEEEE. The CDR3 runs 12 residues. CDR3 in amino acids: CASSPWTSGGDF. The CDR3 DNA reads TGTGCCAGCAGCCCCTGGACTAGCGGGGGGGATTTT.

The chain links TRBV28 to TRBJ1-1; TRBD1 might be the D (6 bases). V was clipped by 8 bases and J by 5 bases, with 18 bases between them. Germline-derived CDR1 and CDR2 are MDHEN and SYDVKM. The CDR3 has 14 amino acids. The CDR3 DNA reads as TGTGCCAGCTCCGCACGGGGGCTGGCTACTGAAGCTTTCTTT. This sequence encodes CASSARGLATEAFF.

The J gene is TRBJ1-1, the V gene TRBV2, with D unclear. The CDR3 length is 17 residues. The germline V gene encodes CDR1 SNHLY and CDR2 FYNNEI. Trimming stripped 2 bases from V and 1 base from J, with 17 bases between. CDR3 bases: TGTGCCAGCAGTGAAAAGCAGCTTCTTCCGAGGAACACTGAAGCTTTCTTT. It translates to CASSEKQLLPRNTEAFF.

As for this clone: At the DNA level, this CDR3 is encoded by other sequences in the same sample as well. This chain connects TRBV9 to TRBJ2-3, with 11 bases fitting TRBD2. CDR1 and CDR2 from the germline V gene are SGDLS and YYNGEE. The CDR3 loop spans 16 amino acids. Losses at the gene ends were 3 bases for V and 0 bases for J; bases not matched to a gene: 3. CDR3 nucleotide sequence: TGTGCCAGCAGCGGCCGGACTAGCGGGAGCACAGATACGCAGTATTTT. Translation gives CASSGRTSGSTDTQYF.

The V and J genes are TRBV13 and TRBJ2-1, with 13 bases aligning to TRBD2. V lost 4 bases to trimming and J lost 6 bases; unmatched junction nucleotides: 3. The CDR3 is made up of 15 amino acids. The V gene's germline CDR1 is PRHDT and CDR2 FYEKMQ (reference sequence). CDR3 protein: CASSSGLAGSNEQFF. CDR3 sequence (DNA): TGTGCCAGCAGCTCGGGACTAGCGGGGAGCAATGAGCAGTTCTTC.

V usage is TRBV29-1 and J usage is TRBJ2-7; D unclear. Deletions cut 7 bases from V and 0 bases from J, with 13 bases between. The CDR3 runs to 13 residues. Germline CDR1 reads SQVTM; CDR2 reads ANQGSEA. This CDR3 is CSATFSSSYEQYF. CDR3 sequence (DNA): TGCAGCGCAACCTTTTCAAGCTCCTACGAGCAGTACTTC.

The chain has TRBV9 and TRBJ2-7; D might be TRBD2 (5 bases). Trimming pared 0 bases from V and 5 bases from J, leaving 15 bases between. In germline, CDR1 is SGDLS, CDR2 YYNGEE. The CDR3 spans 15 residues. CDR3 DNA sequence: TGTGCCAGCAGCGTAGGCCGGCACTCGAGGGACGAGCAGTACTTC. Translation gives CASSVGRHSRDEQYF.

This sequence joins TRBV5-4 and TRBJ2-3; the D is unclear. Trimming removed 2 bases at V and 1 base at J, with 5 bases between. The CDR3 loop spans 13 amino acids. Germline V gene lookup returns CDR1 SGHNT and CDR2 YYREEE (reference sequence). Here the CDR3 reads CASSFIGTDTQYF. The DNA of the CDR3 is TGTGCCAGCAGCTTTATAGGCACAGATACGCAGTATTTT.

This chain links TRBV6-1 with TRBJ1-5, with a weak D call TRBD1 (5 bases). CDR3 length: 15 residues. Germline V gene data show CDR1 as MNHNS and CDR2 as SASEGT. V was trimmed by 6 bases and J by 9 bases, leaving 21 bases between them. The CDR3 region has the DNA TGTGCCAGCAGCCCACCCTGGGAAGGGGAGATGCCCCAGCATTTT. It translates to CASSPPWEGEMPQHF.

The chain recombines TRBV4-1 with TRBJ2-7; 9 positions match TRBD1. Germline CDR1 is MGHRA and CDR2 is YSYEKL. The V gene end was trimmed by 3 bases and the J gene end by 3 bases; junction bases not matched to a gene: 9. CDR3 length: 16 residues. The CDR3 region is CASSHPRTGEVYEQYF. The CDR3 bases are TGCGCCAGCAGCCACCCTCGGACAGGGGAGGTCTACGAGCAGTACTTC.

The chain has TRBV18 and TRBJ2-7; D may be TRBD2 (5 bases). Germline loops: CDR1 KGHSH, CDR2 LQKENI. V lost 0 bases and J 7 bases, leaving 19 bases between the germline ends. CDR3 length: 16 amino acids. The CDR3 loop reads CASSPPLRVGTGEQYF. The CDR3 DNA reads as TGTGCCAGCTCACCACCGTTGAGGGTGGGTACGGGAGAGCAGTACTTC.

The gene calls are TRBV30 and TRBJ2-3; 7 nucleotides match TRBD2. The CDR3 consists of 17 residues. CDR1 GTSNPN and CDR2 SVGIG come from the germline V gene (reference sequence). After removal of 8 bases from V and 0 bases from J, the junction contained 17 bases not matched to a gene. The CDR3 nucleotides are TGTGCCCCCCCCCGTAGGGCTAGCGGTCCTAGCACAGATACGCAGTATTTT. This encodes CAPPRRASGPSTDTQYF.

The chain couples TRBV11-3 to TRBJ2-5; TRBD2 matches at 7 bases. Germline CDR1 is SGHNT and CDR2 is YENEEA. Trimming took 4 bases from V and 5 from J; bases not matched to a gene: 16. The CDR3 contains 17 residues. CDR3 protein: CASSSSDGGPGGETQYF. The CDR3 coding sequence is TGTGCCAGCAGCTCGTCCGACGGGGGACCCGGGGGGGAGACCCAGTACTTC.

The chain combines TRBV9 with TRBJ2-3; D not resolved. The V gene lost 1 base and the J gene lost 2 bases, with 14 bases spanning the gap. Germline V lookup: CDR1 SGDLS, CDR2 YYNGEE. The CDR3 length is 16 residues. CDR3 nucleotides: TGTGCCAGCAGCGTAAGTCCTTTCGGAGTCACAGATACGCAGTATTTT. This translates into CASSVSPFGVTDTQYF.

The chain couples TRBV6-6 to TRBJ2-3; 9 nucleotides line up with TRBD2. Looked up from germline, CDR1 is MNHNY and CDR2 is SVGAGI (reference sequence). Germline trimming cut 0 bases from V and 0 bases from J; bases unmatched to any gene: 1. This CDR3 region has 16 residues. The CDR3 loop is CASSYSTSGSTDTQYF. Written as DNA, the CDR3 is TGTGCCAGCAGTTACTCGACTAGCGGAAGCACAGATACGCAGTATTTT.

Turning to this clone: This specimen includes other DNA sequences encoding the same CDR3. The chain has TRBV6-5 and TRBJ2-7; tentative D call: TRBD1 (5 bases). V was shortened by 0 bases and J by 4 bases, with 7 bases between the two germline ends. The length of the CDR3 is 13 residues. CDR1 and CDR2 (germline): MNHEY, SVGAGI. In nucleotides, the CDR3 is TGTGCCAGCAGTTACTCTGGGGCTTACGAGCAGTACTTC. The encoded protein is CASSYSGAYEQYF.

The rearrangement links TRBV6-5 to TRBJ1-4; no firm D call. This CDR3 has 14 amino acids. Germline V lookup: CDR1 MNHEY, CDR2 SVGAGI. V lost 2 bases and J lost 14, with 18 bases in between. The DNA of the CDR3 is TGTGCCAGCAGTTACGCCGCCGGGCCCGGAGGGCTGTTTTTT. It codes for CASSYAAGPGGLFF.

The chain is built from TRBV12-5 and TRBJ2-7; 9 bases line up with TRBD1. Germline CDR1 reads LGHNT; CDR2 reads FRNRAP. V shed 3 bases and J 6 bases; nucleotides not matched to a gene: 6. The CDR3 covers 14 residues. CDR3 sequence: CASGFGTGRAEQYF. Here the CDR3 DNA reads TGTGCTAGTGGTTTCGGGACAGGGCGAGCCGAGCAGTACTTC.

This rearrangement joins TRBV7-6 to TRBJ1-3; D gene unclear. Germline-derived CDR1 and CDR2 are SGHVS and FNYEAQ. This CDR3 contains 14 residues. V lost 3 bases and J 0 bases, leaving 6 bases between the germline ends. CDR3 region: CASSLGNSGNTIYF. The CDR3 region has the DNA TGTGCCAGCAGCTTGGGGAACTCTGGAAACACCATATATTTT. The whole variable domain, remainder taken from reference TRBV7-6 and TRBJ1-3, is GAGVSQSPRYKVTKRGQDVALRCDPISGHVSLYWYRQALGQGPEFLTYFNYEAQQDKSGLPNDRFSAERPEGSISTLTIQRTEQRDSAMYRCASSLGNSGNTIYFGEGSWLTVV.

The chain carries TRBV19 and TRBJ1-1; 8 bases fit TRBD1. Germline loops: CDR1 LNHDA, CDR2 SQIVND (reference sequence). The CDR3 loop spans 15 amino acids. Losses at the gene ends were 7 bases for V and 5 bases for J; bases not matched to a gene: 12. CDR3 residues: CASITPTGETTEAFF. The DNA of the CDR3 is TGTGCCAGTATCACACCGACAGGGGAGACGACTGAAGCTTTCTTT. The variable domain in full, completed from reference TRBV19 and TRBJ1-1, reads DGGITQSPKYLFRKEGQNVTLSCEQNLNHDAMYWYRQDPGQGLRLIYYSQIVNDFQKGDIAEGYSVSREKKESFPLTVTSAQKNPTAFYLCASITPTGETTEAFFGQGTRLTVV.

The chain uses TRBV5-5 and TRBJ2-7, with 8 nucleotides matching TRBD1. The CDR3 length is 13 residues. Germline CDR1 SGHKS, CDR2 YYEKEE (reference sequence). The junction had 2 bases not matched to a gene; V was cut back by 2 bases and J by 4 bases. The CDR3, as DNA: TGTGCCAGCAGCTTTAGGACAGGGTACGAGCAGTACTTC. Translating gives CASSFRTGYEQYF.

This clone was seen only once. The chain employs TRBV7-2 and TRBJ1-1; D remains ambiguous. The V gene's germline CDR1 is SGHTA and CDR2 FQGNSA. Trimming left V 0 bases short and J 5 bases short, with 7 bases between. The CDR3 runs 13 residues. The CDR3 DNA is TGTGCCAGCAGCTTAGCGCTCGGGACTGAAGCTTTCTTT. This sequence encodes CASSLALGTEAFF.

This clone was picked up a small number of times. The V and J genes are TRBV6-1 and TRBJ1-3; unclear D gene. The CDR3 spans 14 residues. Trimming shortened V by 3 bases and J by 4 bases, and 10 bases separated the two germline ends. Germline V gene data show CDR1 as MNHNS and CDR2 as SASEGT. In nucleotides, the CDR3 is TGTGCCAGCAGTGACCCCGGGATCGGAAACACCATATATTTT. This sequence encodes CASSDPGIGNTIYF.

This clone has a single count. The V gene is TRBV6-5, the J gene TRBJ1-2; 8 nucleotides agree with TRBD1. This CDR3 has 13 amino acids. Germline V gene sequence: CDR1 MNHEY, CDR2 SVGAGI. V lost 5 bases and J lost 4; bases outside the gene matches: 3. The DNA for the CDR3 is TGTGCCAGCAGTGGGGACAGGACCTATGGCTACACCTTC. It specifies CASSGDRTYGYTF.

V gene TRBV4-3 combines with J gene TRBJ1-1, with D unclear. The CDR3 spans 16 residues. Trimming stripped 1 base from V and 4 bases from J, with 16 bases between. CDR1 and CDR2 from the germline V gene are LGHNA and YSLEER. The CDR3 DNA follows: TGCGCCAGCAGCCAAGGATTAGATCCTTGGGGCACTGAAGCTTTCTTT. Translated: CASSQGLDPWGTEAFF.

A few counts support this clone. V gene TRBV9 combines with J gene TRBJ1-2; 10 nucleotides match TRBD1. V shed 0 bases and J 4 bases; nucleotides not matched to a gene: 12. Germline V gene data show CDR1 as SGDLS and CDR2 as YYNGEE. This CDR3 contains 18 residues. In DNA, the CDR3 is TGTGCCAGCAGCGTAGTTGGGGACAGGGGAAGCTTCGGCTATGGCTACACCTTC. It specifies CASSVVGDRGSFGYGYTF.

The rearrangement links TRBV11-2 to TRBJ2-5; no reliable D call. The CDR3 length is 15 residues. CDR1 SGHAT and CDR2 FQNNGV come from the germline V gene. V was trimmed by 5 bases and J by 2 bases, leaving 15 bases between them. CDR3 loop: CASSPIGRGQETQYF. CDR3 bases: TGTGCCAGCAGCCCCATCGGACGTGGACAAGAGACCCAGTACTTC.

The V gene is TRBV4-3, the J gene TRBJ2-2; TRBD2 matches at 7 bases. Germline lookup yields CDR1 LGHNA and CDR2 YSLEER. The CDR3 contains 17 residues. J gave up 1 base and V 5 bases, and 10 bases lay outside the gene matches. CDR3 DNA: TGCGCCAGCAGCTCCCGAGGCGGGACTAAGAACACCGGGGAGCTGTTTTTT. Amino acid sequence: CASSSRGGTKNTGELFF.

The CDR3 bases are TGTGCCAGCAGCTTGAGCGGGAGTGCCTACGAGCAGTACTTC. This encodes CASSLSGSAYEQYF. The V gene is TRBV5-4, the J gene TRBJ2-7, with TRBD2 matching 8 bases. The CDR3 loop spans 14 amino acids. Germline lookup yields CDR1 SGHNT and CDR2 YYREEE (reference sequence). V lost 1 base and J lost 2; bases outside the gene matches: 2.

This clone was observed a handful of times. The rearrangement links TRBV30 to TRBJ2-2; TRBD2 agrees at 11 bases. J lost 7 bases, V lost 0 bases, and 4 bases had no gene match. The CDR3 has 15 amino acids. Germline CDR1 GTSNPN, CDR2 SVGIG (reference sequence). CDR3 amino acids: CAWSVTSGTGGELFF. The DNA for the CDR3 is TGTGCCTGGAGTGTGACTAGCGGGACTGGCGGGGAGCTGTTTTTT.